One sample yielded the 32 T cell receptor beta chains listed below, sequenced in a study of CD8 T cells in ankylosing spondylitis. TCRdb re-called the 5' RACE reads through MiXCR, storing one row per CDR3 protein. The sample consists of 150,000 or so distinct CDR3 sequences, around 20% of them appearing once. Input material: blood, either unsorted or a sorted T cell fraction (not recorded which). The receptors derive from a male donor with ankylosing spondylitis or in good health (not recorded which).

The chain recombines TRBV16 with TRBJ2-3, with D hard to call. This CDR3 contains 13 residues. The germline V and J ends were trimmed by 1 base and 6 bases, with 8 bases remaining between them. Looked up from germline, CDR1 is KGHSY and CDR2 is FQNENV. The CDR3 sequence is CASSQLSMDTQYF. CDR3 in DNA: TGTGCCAGCAGCCAATTGAGTATGGATACGCAGTATTTT.

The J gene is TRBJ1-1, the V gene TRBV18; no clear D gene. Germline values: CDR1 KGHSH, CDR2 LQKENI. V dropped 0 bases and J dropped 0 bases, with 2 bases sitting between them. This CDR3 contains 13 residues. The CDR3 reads CASSPPMNTEAFF. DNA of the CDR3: TGTGCCAGCTCACCACCGATGAACACTGAAGCTTTCTTT.

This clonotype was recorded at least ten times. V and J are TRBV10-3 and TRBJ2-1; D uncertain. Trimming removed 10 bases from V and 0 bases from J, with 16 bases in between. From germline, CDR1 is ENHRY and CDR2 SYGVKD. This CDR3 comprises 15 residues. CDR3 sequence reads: CATEPGANSYNEQFF. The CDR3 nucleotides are TGTGCCACCGAACCGGGCGCCAACTCCTACAATGAGCAGTTCTTC.

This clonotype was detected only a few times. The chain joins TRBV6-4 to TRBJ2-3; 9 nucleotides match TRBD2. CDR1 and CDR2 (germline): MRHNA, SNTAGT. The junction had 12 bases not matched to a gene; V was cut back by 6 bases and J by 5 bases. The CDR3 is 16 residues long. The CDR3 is CASSPEEREVGDTQYF. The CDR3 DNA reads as TGTGCCAGCAGCCCCGAGGAGCGGGAGGTAGGAGATACGCAGTATTTT.

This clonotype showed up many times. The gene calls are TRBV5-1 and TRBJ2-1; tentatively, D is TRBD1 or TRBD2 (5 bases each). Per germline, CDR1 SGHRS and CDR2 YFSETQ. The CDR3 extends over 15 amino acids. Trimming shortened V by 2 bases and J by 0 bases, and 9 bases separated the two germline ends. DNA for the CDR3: TGCGCCAGCAGCTTCCCAGGGAGCTCCTACAATGAGCAGTTCTTC. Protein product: CASSFPGSSYNEQFF.

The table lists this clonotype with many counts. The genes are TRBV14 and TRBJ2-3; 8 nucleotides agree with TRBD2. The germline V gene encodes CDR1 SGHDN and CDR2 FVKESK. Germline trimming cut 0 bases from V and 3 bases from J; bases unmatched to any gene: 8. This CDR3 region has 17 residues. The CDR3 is CASSQDLAGGGTDTQYF. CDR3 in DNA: TGTGCCAGCAGCCAAGATCTGGCGGGAGGAGGGACAGATACGCAGTATTTT. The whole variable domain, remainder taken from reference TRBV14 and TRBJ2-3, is EAGVTQFPSHSVIEKGQTVTLRCDPISGHDNLYWYRRVMGKEIKFLLHFVKESKQDESGMPNNRFLAERTGGTYSTLKVQPAELEDSGVYFCASSQDLAGGGTDTQYFGPGTRLTVL.

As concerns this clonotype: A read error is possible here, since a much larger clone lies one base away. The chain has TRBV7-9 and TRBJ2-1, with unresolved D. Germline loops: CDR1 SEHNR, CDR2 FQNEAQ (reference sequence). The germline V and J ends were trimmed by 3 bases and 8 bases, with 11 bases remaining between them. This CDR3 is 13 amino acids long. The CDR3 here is CASSFPICDEQFF. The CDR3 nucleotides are TGTGCCAGCAGCTTTCCCATCTGCGATGAGCAGTTCTTC.

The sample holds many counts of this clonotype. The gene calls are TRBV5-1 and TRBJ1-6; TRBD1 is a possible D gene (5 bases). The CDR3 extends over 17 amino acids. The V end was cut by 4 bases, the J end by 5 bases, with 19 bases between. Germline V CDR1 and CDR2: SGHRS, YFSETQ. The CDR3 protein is CASSPGTVPRDNSPLHF. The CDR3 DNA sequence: TGCGCCAGCAGCCCGGGGACTGTTCCTAGGGATAATTCACCCCTCCACTTT.

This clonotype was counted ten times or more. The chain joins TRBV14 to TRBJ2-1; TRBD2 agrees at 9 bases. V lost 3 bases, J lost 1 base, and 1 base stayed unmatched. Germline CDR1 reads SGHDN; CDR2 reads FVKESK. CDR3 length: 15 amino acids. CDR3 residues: CASSQLAGSYNEQFF. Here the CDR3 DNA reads TGTGCCAGCAGCCAGCTAGCGGGATCCTACAATGAGCAGTTCTTC.

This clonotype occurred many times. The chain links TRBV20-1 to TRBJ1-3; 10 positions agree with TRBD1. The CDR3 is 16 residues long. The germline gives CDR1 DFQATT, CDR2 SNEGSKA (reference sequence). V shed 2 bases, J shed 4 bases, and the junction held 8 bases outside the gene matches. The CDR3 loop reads CSARRGQGISGNTIYF. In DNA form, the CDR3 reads TGCAGTGCTAGACGGGGACAGGGGATATCCGGAAACACCATATATTTT.

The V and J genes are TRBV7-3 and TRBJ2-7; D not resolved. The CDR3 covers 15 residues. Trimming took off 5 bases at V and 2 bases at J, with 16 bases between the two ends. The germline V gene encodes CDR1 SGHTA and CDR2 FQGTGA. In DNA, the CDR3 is TGTGCCAGCAGCGCTGGGTCCCGAGGCCCCTACGAGCAGTACTTC. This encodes CASSAGSRGPYEQYF.

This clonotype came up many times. The CDR3 reads CATSRVLVRVRDGANVLTF. In DNA, the CDR3 is TGTGCCACCAGCAGAGTTTTGGTCAGGGTCCGGGATGGGGCCAACGTCCTGACTTTC. The rearrangement joins TRBV15 to TRBJ2-6; either TRBD1 or TRBD2 may supply D (5 bases each). Germline assignment: CDR1 LNHNV and CDR2 YYDKDF (reference sequence). This CDR3 region has 19 residues. V lost 1 base to trimming and J lost 3 bases, with 19 bases between them.

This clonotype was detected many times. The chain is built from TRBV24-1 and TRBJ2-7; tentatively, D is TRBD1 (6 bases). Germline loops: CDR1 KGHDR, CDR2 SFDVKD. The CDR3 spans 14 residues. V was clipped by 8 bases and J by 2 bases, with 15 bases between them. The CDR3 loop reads CATTLGARAYEQYF. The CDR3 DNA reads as TGTGCCACCACTCTGGGGGCGCGAGCCTACGAGCAGTACTTC.

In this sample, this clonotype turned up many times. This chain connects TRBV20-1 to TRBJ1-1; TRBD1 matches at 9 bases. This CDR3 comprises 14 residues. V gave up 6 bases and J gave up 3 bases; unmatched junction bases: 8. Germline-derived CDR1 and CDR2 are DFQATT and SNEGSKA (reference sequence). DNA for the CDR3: TGCAGTGCGGAAGACAGGGGGTGGGACACTGAAGCTTTCTTT. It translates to CSAEDRGWDTEAFF.

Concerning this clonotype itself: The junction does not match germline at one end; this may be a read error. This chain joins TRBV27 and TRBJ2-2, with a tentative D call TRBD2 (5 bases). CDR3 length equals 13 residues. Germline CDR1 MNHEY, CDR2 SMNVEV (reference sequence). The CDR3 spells CAGSSAGTGELFF. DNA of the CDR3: TGTGCCGGCAGTTCGGCGGGCACCGGGGAGCTGTTTTTT.

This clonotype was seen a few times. In DNA, the CDR3 is TGTGCCACCGGGGGGGGGACAGCTCTTTACGAGCAGTACTTC. Its translation is CATGGGTALYEQYF. This rearrangement joins TRBV28 to TRBJ2-7, with D tentatively TRBD2 (8 bases). CDR1 is MDHEN, CDR2 SYDVKM, per germline. The CDR3 loop spans 14 amino acids. V lost 10 bases to trimming and J lost 4 bases, with 20 bases between them. Combining the CDR3 with reference TRBV28 and TRBJ2-7 gives the whole variable domain DVKVTQSSRYLVKRTGEKVFLECVQDMDHENMFWYRQDPGLGLRLIYFSYDVKMKEKGDIPEGYSVSREKKERFSLILESASTNQTSMYLCATGGGTALYEQYFGPGTRLTVT.

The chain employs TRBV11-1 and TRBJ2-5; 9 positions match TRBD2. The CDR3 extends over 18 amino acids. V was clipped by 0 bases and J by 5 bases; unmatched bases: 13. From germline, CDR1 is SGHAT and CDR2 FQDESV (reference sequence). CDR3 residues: CASSLASSGSGSGETQYF. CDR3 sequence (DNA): TGTGCCAGCAGCTTAGCCTCTTCAGGTAGCGGGAGTGGGGAGACCCAGTACTTC.

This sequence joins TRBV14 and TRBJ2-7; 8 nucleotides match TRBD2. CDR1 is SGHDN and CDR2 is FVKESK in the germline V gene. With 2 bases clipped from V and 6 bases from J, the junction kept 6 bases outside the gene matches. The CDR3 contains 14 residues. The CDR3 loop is CASSQRAGVGEQYF. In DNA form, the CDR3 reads TGTGCCAGCAGCCAACGAGCGGGAGTCGGCGAGCAGTACTTC.

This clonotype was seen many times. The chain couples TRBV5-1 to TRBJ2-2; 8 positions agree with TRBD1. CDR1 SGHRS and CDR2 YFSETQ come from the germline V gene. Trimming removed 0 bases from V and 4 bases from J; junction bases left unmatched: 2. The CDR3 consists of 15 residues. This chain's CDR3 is CASSLDQGATGELFF. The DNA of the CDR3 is TGCGCCAGCAGCTTGGACCAGGGGGCCACCGGGGAGCTGTTTTTT.

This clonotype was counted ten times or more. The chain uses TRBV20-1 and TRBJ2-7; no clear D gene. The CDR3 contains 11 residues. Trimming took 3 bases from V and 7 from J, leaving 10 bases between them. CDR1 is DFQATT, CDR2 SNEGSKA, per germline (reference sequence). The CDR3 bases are TGCAGTGCTAGCGGTCTAATGGAGCAGTACTTC. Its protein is CSASGLMEQYF.

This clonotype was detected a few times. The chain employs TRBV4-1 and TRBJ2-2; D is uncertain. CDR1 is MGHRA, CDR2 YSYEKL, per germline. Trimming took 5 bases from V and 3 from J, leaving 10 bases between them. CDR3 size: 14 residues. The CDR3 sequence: CASSWILDTGELFF. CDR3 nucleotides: TGCGCCAGCAGCTGGATCCTGGACACCGGGGAGCTGTTTTTT.

CDR3 residues: CASSIEDSTDTQYF. The CDR3, as DNA: TGTGCCAGTAGTATAGAGGACAGCACAGATACGCAGTATTTT. This chain links TRBV19 with TRBJ2-3; no clear D gene. Germline CDR1 LNHDA, CDR2 SQIVND (reference sequence). V lost 0 bases to trimming and J lost 0 bases, with 4 bases between them. This CDR3 has 14 amino acids.

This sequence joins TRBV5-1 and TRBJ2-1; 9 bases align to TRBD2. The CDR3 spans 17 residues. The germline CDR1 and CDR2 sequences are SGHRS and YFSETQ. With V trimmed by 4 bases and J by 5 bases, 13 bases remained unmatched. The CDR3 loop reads CASSPSPLAGFHNEQFF. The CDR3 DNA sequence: TGCGCCAGCAGCCCTTCTCCCCTAGCGGGATTTCACAATGAGCAGTTCTTC.

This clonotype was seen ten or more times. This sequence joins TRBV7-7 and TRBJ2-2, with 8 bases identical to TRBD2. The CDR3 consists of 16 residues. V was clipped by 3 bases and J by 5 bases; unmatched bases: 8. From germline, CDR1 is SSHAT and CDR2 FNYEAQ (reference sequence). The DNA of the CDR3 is TGTGCCAGCAGCTTGGCCCCCGGGGGGGGAACCGGGGAGCTGTTTTTT. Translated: CASSLAPGGGTGELFF.

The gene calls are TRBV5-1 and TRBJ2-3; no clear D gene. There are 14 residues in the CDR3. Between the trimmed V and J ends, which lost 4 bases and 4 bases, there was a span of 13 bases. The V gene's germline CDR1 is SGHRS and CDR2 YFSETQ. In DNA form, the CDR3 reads TGCGCCAGCAGCCCCGGCGTGGCCCCAGATACGCAGTATTTT. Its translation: CASSPGVAPDTQYF.

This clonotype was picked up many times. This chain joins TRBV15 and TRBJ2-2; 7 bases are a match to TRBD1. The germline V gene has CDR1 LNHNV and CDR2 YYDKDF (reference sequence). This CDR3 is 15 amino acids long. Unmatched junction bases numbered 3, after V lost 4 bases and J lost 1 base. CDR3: CATSMDRLNTGELFF. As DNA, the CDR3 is TGTGCCACCAGCATGGACAGGTTGAACACCGGGGAGCTGTTTTTT.

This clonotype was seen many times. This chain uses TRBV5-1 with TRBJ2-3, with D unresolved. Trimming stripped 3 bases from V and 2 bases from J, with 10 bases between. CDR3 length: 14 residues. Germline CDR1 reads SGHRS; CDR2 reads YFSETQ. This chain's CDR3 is CASSSASYTDTQYF. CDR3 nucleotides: TGCGCCAGCAGCTCCGCTTCTTACACAGATACGCAGTATTTT.

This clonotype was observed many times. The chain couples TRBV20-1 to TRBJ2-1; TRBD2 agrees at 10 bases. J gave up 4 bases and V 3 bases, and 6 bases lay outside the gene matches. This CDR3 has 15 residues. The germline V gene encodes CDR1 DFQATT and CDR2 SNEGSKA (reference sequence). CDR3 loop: CSASLAGALYNEQFF. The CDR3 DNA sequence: TGCAGTGCTAGTCTAGCGGGGGCCCTTTACAATGAGCAGTTCTTC.

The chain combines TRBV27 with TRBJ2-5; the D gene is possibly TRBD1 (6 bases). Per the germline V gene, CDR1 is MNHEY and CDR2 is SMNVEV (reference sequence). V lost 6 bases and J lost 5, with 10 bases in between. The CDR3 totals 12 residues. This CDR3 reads CASRGGLETQYF. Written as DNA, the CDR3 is TGTGCCAGCAGAGGGGGTCTGGAGACCCAGTACTTC.

Here the CDR3 reads CATVTGNEQFF. DNA for the CDR3: TGTGCCACCGTTACCGGCAATGAGCAGTTCTTC. The chain uses TRBV24-1 and TRBJ2-1; D is ambiguous. Trimming stripped 9 bases from V and 6 bases from J, with 8 bases between. Germline CDR1 reads KGHDR; CDR2 reads SFDVKD. CDR3 length: 11 residues.

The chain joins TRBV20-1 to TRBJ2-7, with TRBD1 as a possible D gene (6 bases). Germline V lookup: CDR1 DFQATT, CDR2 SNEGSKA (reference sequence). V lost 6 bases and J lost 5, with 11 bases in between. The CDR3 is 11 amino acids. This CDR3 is CSAEQGNEQYF. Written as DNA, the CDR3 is TGCAGTGCCGAACAGGGTAACGAGCAGTACTTC.

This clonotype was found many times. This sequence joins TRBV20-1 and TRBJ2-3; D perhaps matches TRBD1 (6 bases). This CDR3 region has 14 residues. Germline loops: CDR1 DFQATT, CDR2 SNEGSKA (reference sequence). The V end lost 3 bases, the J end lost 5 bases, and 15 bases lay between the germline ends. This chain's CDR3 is CSARDSRVGDTQYF. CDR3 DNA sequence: TGCAGTGCTAGGGACAGTCGCGTTGGAGATACGCAGTATTTT.